The entry below gives a single T cell receptor beta chain sequence along with its context. Its binding antigen is unknown. The record has no base qualities; no much larger clone is one base away. TCRbeta CDR3 regions were profiled by bias-controlled multiplex PCR amplification of genomic DNA with the immunoSEQ Assay. As for the authors' bioinformatics: The absolute abundance of each unique TCRbeta CDR3 region was quantified after sequences were collapsed and filtered. Differential abundance was assessed using a binomial (Fisher-equivalent) model and a beta-binomial model in which time-dependent variance fitted from healthy donors was added. Clones with fewer than 5 combined templates were excluded, and clones with Benjamini-Hochberg FDR below 0.01 were called differentially abundant. Using the form v = (b*log(k)+a)^2, the beta-binomial variance was modeled as a function of the total template count across the two samples. The source is immuneACCESS, and TCRdb retained only in-frame sequences with V and J called. Part of the clones is not carried over; for the studies checked, unresolved V genes explain less than half of this, and the remainder is unexplained. V and J calls and clone size are as listed in that table; D and trimming were resolved from the DNA. Within this sample are about 110,000 clones, with about nine tenths of them counted one time only. Under 9% of the sample is in the top ten clones.

CDR1 and CDR2, per the germline V gene, are SGHVS and FQNEAQ. The germline V and J ends show losses of 6 bases and 7 bases respectively, and no gene match explains 5 bases of the junction. The CDR3 goes from the cysteine to the phenylalanine over 13 residues. Of all the DNA, just the CDR3 is kept, 39 bases in frame from base 1. This entry is derived from a study of identifying expanded T cells in peripheral blood (dated by TCRdb to between 2018 and 2021). As for the study more broadly: Technical replicates were generated by sequencing separate aliquots of the same genomic DNA pool, and four replicates were compared pairwise. Points the paper makes about the study in general: The binomial model flagged about 1.2 differentially abundant clones between technical replicates, compared with around 15 over about two weeks and 19 over roughly 4 weeks. Across all healthy-donor time intervals, the beta-binomial model significantly lowered both the number of clones called differentially abundant and the false-positive rate. The authors expected biological variance in healthy repertoires might increase further over much longer intervals such as months to years. Across all healthy donors, variance in clone template counts between approximately 2-week samples was found to increase significantly with total template count.

No immune events, such as infections, were documented for the healthy donors during the collection period. Blood repertoires from healthy donors were used as a training cohort for calibrating time-dependent variance in a beta-binomial model of differential abundance of T-cell clones. There were roughly 10 healthy donors in the training cohort, of whom 3 were female and 7 were male. The donors were between roughly 29 and 64 years old, with an average age of 43 years. Whole blood, obtained from a commercial supplier, was collected from each healthy donor at three time points spaced around 13 days apart. For immunosequencing, genomic DNA was extracted from unsorted whole blood.

The sequence joins TRBV7-8 to TRBJ1-2; TRBD1 lines up with 10 middle nucleotides. The clonotype was recovered from a person aged 18 to 75 in good health. Sequencing used blood. Read as DNA, the sequence is TGTGCCAGCAGTGGGGACAGGGGATTTGGCTACACCTTC. Translated, it reads CASSGDRGFGYTF.